The 31 T cell receptor beta chains below were found in one sample sequenced in a study of blood T cell repertoires in COVID-19. Assay: immunoSEQ multiplex PCR; the TCRdb copy retains only in-frame clones and omits some. The sample lists a few hundred thousand clones, approximately 86% occurring once. The sample consisted of peripheral blood. The receptors were gathered from a man younger than 30 with active or convalescent COVID-19.

The gene calls are TRBV4-1 and TRBJ1-1; TRBD1 is a possible D gene (5 bases). The CDR3 consists of 14 residues. Per the germline V gene, CDR1 is MGHRA and CDR2 is YSYEKL. With 3 bases removed from V and 5 bases from J, the gap between germline ends came to 13 bases. The CDR3 DNA follows: TGCGCCAGCAGCCAGGCGTGGGGGGGAACTGAAGCTTTCTTT. It specifies CASSQAWGGTEAFF.

The chain has TRBV27 and TRBJ1-3; 7 nucleotides match TRBD1. J gave up 0 bases and V 3 bases, and 2 bases lay outside the gene matches. This CDR3 has 15 residues. The germline gives CDR1 MNHEY, CDR2 SMNVEV (reference sequence). The CDR3, as DNA: TGTGCCAGCAGTTTTAGGGGGCCCTCTGGAAACACCATATATTTT. This gives the protein CASSFRGPSGNTIYF.

J is TRBJ2-5 and V is TRBV3-1 (or the pseudogene TRBV3-2), with 8 bases aligning to TRBD2. Germline lookup yields CDR1 LGHDT and CDR2 YNNKEL (reference sequence). With V trimmed by 4 bases and J by 4 bases, 8 bases remained unmatched. CDR3 length: 15 residues. CDR3 amino acids: CASSRTPREGETQYF. Written as DNA, the CDR3 is TGTGCCAGCAGCCGAACCCCCCGGGAGGGAGAGACCCAGTACTTC.

The chain links TRBV5-1 to TRBJ2-7; 7 nucleotides agree with TRBD2. This CDR3 comprises 14 residues. Germline V CDR1 and CDR2: SGHRS, YFSETQ. J was trimmed by 1 base and V by 9 bases; bases with no gene match: 10. The CDR3 is CATSDQGGSYEQYF. CDR3 nucleotides: TGCGCCACCTCAGACCAGGGAGGGTCCTACGAGCAGTACTTC.

This chain connects TRBV5-8 to TRBJ2-1; 8 nucleotides align to TRBD2. CDR1 and CDR2 from the germline V gene are SGHTS and YDEGEE. This CDR3 has 15 amino acids. Trimming removed 0 bases from V and 3 bases from J; junction bases left unmatched: 2. The CDR3 loop is CASSLGLAHYNEQFF. Written as DNA, the CDR3 is TGTGCCAGCAGCTTGGGACTAGCGCACTACAATGAGCAGTTCTTC. Full variable domain (remainder filled in from reference TRBV5-8 and TRBJ2-1): EAGVTQSPTHLIKTRGQQATLRCSPISGHTSVYWYQQALGLGLQFLLWYDEGEERNRGNFPPRFSGRQFPNYSSELNVNALELEDSALYLCASSLGLAHYNEQFFGPGTRLTVL.

This rearrangement joins TRBV2 to TRBJ1-4; tentative D call: TRBD1 (6 bases). CDR3 length: 13 residues. CDR1 is SNHLY, CDR2 FYNNEI, per germline. V dropped 7 bases and J dropped 8 bases, with 14 bases sitting between them. CDR3 nucleotide sequence: TGTGCCAGCAAGCAGGGGATTCAGGAAAAACTGTTTTTT. It is translated as CASKQGIQEKLFF.

The chain recombines TRBV29-1 with TRBJ1-3; D ambiguous. The CDR3 sequence is 13 residues long. V dropped 4 bases and J dropped 4 bases, with 11 bases sitting between them. CDR1 and CDR2 from the germline V gene are SQVTM and ANQGSEA. The CDR3 spells CSVAMVEGNTIYF. DNA of the CDR3: TGCAGCGTTGCTATGGTAGAGGGAAACACCATATATTTT. Full variable domain (outside the CDR3, taken from reference TRBV29-1 and TRBJ1-3): SAVISQKPSRDICQRGTSLTIQCQVDSQVTMMFWYRQQPGQSLTLIATANQGSEATYESGFVIDKFPISRPNLTFSTLTVSNMSPEDSSIYLCSVAMVEGNTIYFGEGSWLTVV.

The V gene is TRBV12-5, the J gene TRBJ1-2; no clear D gene. Per germline, CDR1 LGHNT and CDR2 FRNRAP. V shed 2 bases and J shed 6 bases, with 10 bases lying between them. The CDR3 totals 13 residues. CDR3 DNA: TGTGCTAGTGGTTTGAGCCCGTCGCATGGCTACACCTTC. It specifies CASGLSPSHGYTF.

This sequence joins TRBV7-3 and TRBJ2-6, with TRBD1 matching 7 bases. J was trimmed by 2 bases and V by 5 bases; bases with no gene match: 3. The CDR3 is 15 amino acids. Looked up from germline, CDR1 is SGHTA and CDR2 is FQGTGA. The CDR3 sequence is CASSPDRAGANVLTF. CDR3 nucleotides: TGTGCCAGCAGCCCCGACAGGGCTGGGGCCAACGTCCTGACTTTC.

The V and J genes are TRBV28 and TRBJ1-6; 7 positions match TRBD1. The CDR3 contains 15 residues. The ends lost 3 bases at V and 1 base at J; junction bases unmatched: 0. Germline V lookup: CDR1 MDHEN, CDR2 SYDVKM. CDR3 nucleotides: TGTGCCAGCAGTTTCAGGGGGTCCTATAATTCACCCCTCCACTTT. Encoded protein: CASSFRGSYNSPLHF.

The chain carries TRBV4-1 and TRBJ2-3; 11 positions match TRBD2. Germline CDR1 MGHRA, CDR2 YSYEKL. Trimming took 4 bases from V and 3 from J; bases not matched to a gene: 6. The CDR3 totals 16 residues. The DNA for the CDR3 is TGCGCCAGCAGCCCCCAGATAGCGGGGGGGACAGATACGCAGTATTTT. Protein product: CASSPQIAGGTDTQYF.

This chain links TRBV4-3 with TRBJ1-2; 9 bases map to TRBD1. CDR1 is LGHNA and CDR2 is YSLEER in the germline V gene. Trimming at V came to 4 bases and at J to 8 bases, leaving 14 bases not matched to a gene. The CDR3 length is 16 residues. CDR3 DNA sequence: TGCGCCAGCAGCCTTGGTATGGTACAGGGGGCTAGGGGCTACACCTTC. Protein: CASSLGMVQGARGYTF.

For this clone: Other DNA sequences from this sample encode an identical CDR3 as well. The rearrangement joins TRBV5-1 to TRBJ2-7, with 8 positions matching TRBD1. With V trimmed by 3 bases and J by 0 bases, 5 bases remained unmatched. CDR1 SGHRS and CDR2 YFSETQ come from the germline V gene. The CDR3 runs to 15 residues. The CDR3 DNA is TGCGCCAGCAGCTCTGGACAGGGCAGCTCCTACGAGCAGTACTTC. Translating gives CASSSGQGSSYEQYF.

The chain combines TRBV10-3 with TRBJ2-3, with unresolved D. V gave up 0 bases and J gave up 2 bases, with 9 bases separating them. The CDR3 extends over 15 amino acids. Germline lookup yields CDR1 ENHRY and CDR2 SYGVKD. The CDR3 sequence is CAISESGRLTDTQYF. DNA for the CDR3: TGTGCCATCAGTGAGTCCGGCAGACTCACAGATACGCAGTATTTT.

This clone appeared a few times. V is TRBV29-1 and J is TRBJ2-1, with D perhaps TRBD2 (5 bases). The CDR3 has 13 amino acids. Trimming left V 5 bases short and J 9 bases short, with 17 bases between. CDR1 is SQVTM and CDR2 is ANQGSEA in the germline V gene. The CDR3 sequence is CSVYPRRGGEQFF. The CDR3 DNA is TGCAGCGTTTACCCCAGGCGAGGAGGTGAGCAGTTCTTC.

The chain uses TRBV14 and TRBJ2-3; 8 bases map to TRBD2. The CDR3 is 14 amino acids. Germline CDR1 is SGHDN and CDR2 is FVKESK. Losses at the gene ends were 6 bases for V and 3 bases for J; bases not matched to a gene: 5. The CDR3 coding sequence is TGTGCCAGCAGACGAGCGGGAGCAACAGATACGCAGTATTTT. Its translation: CASRRAGATDTQYF.

The V call is TRBV19, the J call TRBJ1-5; TRBD1 might be the D (5 bases). The germline CDR1 and CDR2 sequences are LNHDA and SQIVND (reference sequence). Between the trimmed V and J ends, which lost 2 bases and 4 bases, there was a span of 6 bases. The CDR3 spans 13 residues. CDR3 in amino acids: CASSIRGNQPQHF. In DNA, the CDR3 is TGTGCCAGTAGTATAAGGGGTAATCAGCCCCAGCATTTT.

This clone has just one count. The J gene is TRBJ1-2, the V gene TRBV7-2, with a possible D match to TRBD1 (6 bases). Germline CDR1 is SGHTA and CDR2 is FQGNSA. The CDR3 consists of 13 residues. V gave up 5 bases and J gave up 1 base, with 8 bases separating them. The CDR3 protein is CASSDRFNYGYTF. The CDR3 nucleotides are TGTGCCAGCAGCGACAGGTTTAACTATGGCTACACCTTC.

The V gene is TRBV19, the J gene TRBJ1-2, with D unresolved. The CDR3 runs to 11 residues. Per germline, CDR1 LNHDA and CDR2 SQIVND (reference sequence). Trimming cost V 4 bases and J 8 bases, with 8 bases left between them. Here the CDR3 DNA reads TGTGCCAGTAGTACGGCAGGCGGCTACACCTTC. Its translation: CASSTAGGYTF.

This chain links TRBV14 with TRBJ1-3; 8 bases match TRBD1. CDR1 is SGHDN and CDR2 is FVKESK in the germline V gene. Trimming at V came to 2 bases and at J to 0 bases, leaving 6 bases not matched to a gene. The CDR3 runs to 17 residues. This chain's CDR3 is CASSQTGQESSGNTIYF. As DNA, the CDR3 is TGTGCCAGCAGCCAAACGGGACAGGAAAGCTCTGGAAACACCATATATTTT.

This sequence joins TRBV19 and TRBJ1-1; D unclear. CDR1 is LNHDA and CDR2 is SQIVND in the germline V gene (reference sequence). V dropped 9 bases and J dropped 3 bases, with 8 bases sitting between them. The CDR3 extends over 11 amino acids. The CDR3 is CASPSDTEAFF. The CDR3 DNA sequence: TGTGCCAGCCCTTCTGACACTGAAGCTTTCTTT.

The chain links TRBV24-1 to TRBJ1-4; possibly TRBD1 for D (6 bases). V lost 4 bases to trimming and J lost 0 bases, with 11 bases between them. Germline CDR1 is KGHDR and CDR2 is SFDVKD. This CDR3 has 16 amino acids. The chain's CDR3 is CATSDGSGATNEKLFF. Here the CDR3 DNA reads TGTGCCACCAGTGACGGTTCAGGGGCAACTAATGAAAAACTGTTTTTT.

This chain connects TRBV2 to TRBJ1-1; D is undetermined. V lost 6 bases and J 5 bases, leaving 7 bases between the germline ends. Germline V gene data show CDR1 as SNHLY and CDR2 as FYNNEI. The CDR3 has 11 amino acids. CDR3 loop: CASRRWTEAFF. CDR3 coding DNA: TGTGCCAGCAGGAGGTGGACTGAAGCTTTCTTT.

The V and J genes are TRBV6-5 and TRBJ1-6; no clear D. From germline, CDR1 is MNHEY and CDR2 SVGAGI. V was pared by 2 bases and J by 7 bases, with 12 bases between. The CDR3 spans 15 residues. The DNA of the CDR3 is TGTGCCAGCAGTTACGGAGGGAGTAGAAATTCACCCCTCCACTTT. Its translation is CASSYGGSRNSPLHF.

This chain joins TRBV6-1 and TRBJ2-1, with TRBD2 identical over 7 bases. CDR3 size: 15 residues. In germline, CDR1 is MNHNS, CDR2 SASEGT. With 3 bases clipped from V and 4 bases from J, the junction kept 6 bases outside the gene matches. CDR3 nucleotides: TGTGCCAGCAGTGATCAGCGGGGAAATTACAATGAGCAGTTCTTC. It yields the protein CASSDQRGNYNEQFF.

This clone appeared a few times. Other DNA sequences within the sample encode an identical CDR3. The chain is built from TRBV7-9 and TRBJ2-1; D gene ambiguous. This CDR3 has 13 residues. V was clipped by 5 bases and J by 2 bases, with 7 bases between them. Looked up from germline, CDR1 is SEHNR and CDR2 is FQNEAQ (reference sequence). CDR3 nucleotides: TGTGCCAGCAGCCTTGTTCCCTACAATGAGCAGTTCTTC. This codes for CASSLVPYNEQFF.

V usage is TRBV7-2 and J usage is TRBJ2-5, with a weak D call TRBD2 (5 bases). Trimming took 5 bases from V and 5 from J, leaving 18 bases between them. From germline, CDR1 is SGHTA and CDR2 FQGNSA. The CDR3 is 15 amino acids. The CDR3 loop is CASSTRALTEETQYF. In DNA form, the CDR3 reads TGTGCCAGCAGCACGCGGGCCCTTACAGAGGAGACCCAGTACTTC.

The chain combines TRBV27 with TRBJ2-2; tentatively, D is TRBD1 (6 bases). The CDR3 consists of 14 residues. The V and J ends lost 4 bases and 3 bases respectively, with 9 bases between them. Germline CDR1 and CDR2: MNHEY and SMNVEV (reference sequence). The CDR3, as DNA: TGTGCCAGCAGTTACAGGGTCGACACCGGGGAGCTGTTTTTT. It specifies CASSYRVDTGELFF.

The chain employs TRBV4-1 and TRBJ2-4; TRBD2 is a possible D gene (6 bases). The germline V gene has CDR1 MGHRA and CDR2 YSYEKL. V was shortened by 0 bases and J by 8 bases, with 14 bases between the two germline ends. The CDR3 runs 15 residues. The CDR3 bases are TGCGCCAGCAGCCAAGATAAAGGGGAGGTCCACATTCAGTACTTC. Translating it yields CASSQDKGEVHIQYF.

The chain carries TRBV5-1 and TRBJ1-4; 9 nucleotides line up with TRBD1. CDR1 and CDR2 (germline): SGHRS, YFSETQ. The junction had 2 bases not matched to a gene; V was cut back by 5 bases and J by 6 bases. The CDR3 spans 13 residues. The CDR3 loop is CASSRTGDEKLFF. CDR3 DNA: TGCGCCAGCAGTAGGACAGGGGATGAAAAACTGTTTTTT. The variable domain in full, completed from reference TRBV5-1 and TRBJ1-4, reads KAGVTQTPRYLIKTRGQQVTLSCSPISGHRSVSWYQQTPGQGLQFLFEYFSETQRNKGNFPGRFSGRQFSNSRSEMNVSTLELGDSALYLCASSRTGDEKLFFGSGTQLSVL.

V gene TRBV14 combines with J gene TRBJ2-7; D perhaps matches TRBD1 (6 bases). The CDR3 extends over 13 amino acids. Per the germline V gene, CDR1 is SGHDN and CDR2 is FVKESK. Trimming took 4 bases from V and 2 from J, leaving 9 bases between them. The CDR3 region has the DNA TGTGCCAGCAGCCGGGACACTCCCTACGAGCAGTACTTC. Translating gives CASSRDTPYEQYF.